This T cell receptor beta chain was recorded in a study of blood T cell repertoires in COVID-19. At the level of the study: PBMCs, B-cell-depleted T cells, or T cells were the source of the cDNA or gDNA that made up the material.

In the study's own analysis: For nucleated cells, counts were estimated from reference gene primer amplification. The repertoire was sequenced with immunoSEQ multiplex PCR; TCRdb's copy has only in-frame clones and lacks some. V, J and clone size are taken as reported in that table, and D and trimming were inferred from the DNA itself. The repertoire holds about 480,000 clones, with approximately 90% as singletons. The sample taken for sequencing was PBMCs or T cells enriched from blood (not recorded which). The source is a woman aged 35 to 49 who had recovered from COVID-19.

The CDR3 region has the DNA TGCGCCAGCAGCCAAACAGGGATTGTATACAATGAGCAGTTCTTC. The encoded protein is CASSQTGIVYNEQFF. V gene TRBV4-1 combines with J gene TRBJ2-1; D might be TRBD1 (6 bases). The V and J ends lost 2 bases and 4 bases respectively, with 12 bases between them. This CDR3 region has 15 residues. Per germline, CDR1 MGHRA and CDR2 YSYEKL.